This T cell receptor beta chain comes out of a study of blood T cell repertoires in COVID-19. Looking at the study overall: The origin of the acute and convalescent COVID-19 samples was the United States, Italy and Spain.

As processed by the authors: Reference gene primer amplification in the assay estimated nucleated cell counts. The protocol was immunoSEQ multiplex PCR, while the TCRdb copy is restricted to in-frame clones and leaves out a portion. That table is the source of V, J and clone size, and D and trimming were worked out from the DNA. Found here are 63,000 or so clones, around 87% of them singletons; the top ten hold 3.9%. CDR3 size: 15 residues. V lost 5 bases, J lost 6 bases, and 15 bases lay in between. CDR1 KGHDR and CDR2 SFDVKD come from the germline V gene. The rearrangement uses TRBV24-1 and TRBJ1-4; no definite D call. The sample taken for sequencing was peripheral blood. This TCR was sampled from a man between 70 and 80 years old with active COVID-19. The CDR3 protein is CATSALARGHEKLFF. CDR3 nucleotide sequence: TGTGCCACCAGTGCCCTTGCCCGAGGCCATGAAAAACTGTTTTTT.